This T cell receptor (beta chain) was sequenced during a study of fetal regulatory T cell absence and autoimmunity. Method: immunoSEQ multiplex PCR; TCRdb's copy keeps in-frame clones and lacks some. The sample has about 95,000 clones, around 72% seen once. Per the germline V gene, CDR1 is MNHEY and CDR2 is SVGAGI. Between the trimmed V and J ends, which lost 0 bases and 3 bases, there was a span of 11 bases. The CDR3 extends over 15 amino acids. The chain employs TRBV6-5 and TRBJ1-1, with a possible D match to TRBD1 (5 bases). The sample consisted of pancreas tissue. The source is a male donor with IPEX syndrome. For the CDR3, the DNA is TGTGCCAGCAGTTACTCTCGGGGACGGGACACTGAAGCTTTCTTT. Its protein product is CASSYSRGRDTEAFF.